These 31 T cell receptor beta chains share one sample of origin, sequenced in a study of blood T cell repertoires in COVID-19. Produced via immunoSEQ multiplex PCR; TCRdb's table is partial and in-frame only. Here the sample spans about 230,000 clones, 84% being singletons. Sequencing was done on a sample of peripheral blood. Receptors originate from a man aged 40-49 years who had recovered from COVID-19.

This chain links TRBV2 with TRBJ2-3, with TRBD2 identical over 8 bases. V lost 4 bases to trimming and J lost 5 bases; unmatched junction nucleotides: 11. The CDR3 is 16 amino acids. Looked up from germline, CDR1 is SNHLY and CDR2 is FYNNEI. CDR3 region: CASSAQPPLAGDTQYF. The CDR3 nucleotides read TGTGCCAGCAGTGCCCAGCCACCGCTAGCGGGAGATACGCAGTATTTT.

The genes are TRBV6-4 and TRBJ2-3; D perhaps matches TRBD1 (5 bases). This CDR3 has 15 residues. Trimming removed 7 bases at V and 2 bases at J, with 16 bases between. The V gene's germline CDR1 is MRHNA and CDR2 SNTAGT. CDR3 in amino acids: CASIRNRLATDTQYF. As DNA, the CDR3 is TGTGCCAGCATCAGAAACAGGTTAGCCACAGATACGCAGTATTTT.

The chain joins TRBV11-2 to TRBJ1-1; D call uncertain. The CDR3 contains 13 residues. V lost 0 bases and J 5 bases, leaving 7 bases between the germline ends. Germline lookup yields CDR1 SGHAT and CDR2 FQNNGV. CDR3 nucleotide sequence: TGTGCCAGCAGCTTAGACAGGAAGACTGAAGCTTTCTTT. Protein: CASSLDRKTEAFF.

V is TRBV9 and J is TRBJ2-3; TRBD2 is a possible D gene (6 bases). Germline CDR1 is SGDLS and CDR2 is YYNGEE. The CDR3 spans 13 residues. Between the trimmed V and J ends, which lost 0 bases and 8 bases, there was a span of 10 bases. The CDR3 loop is CASSVEPRGTQYF. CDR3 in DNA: TGTGCCAGCAGCGTAGAACCGCGGGGTACGCAGTATTTT. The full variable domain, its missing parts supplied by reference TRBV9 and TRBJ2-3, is DSGVTQTPKHLITATGQRVTLRCSPRSGDLSVYWYQQSLDQGLQFLIQYYNGEERAKGNILERFSAQQFPDLHSELNLSSLELGDSALYFCASSVEPRGTQYFGPGTRLTVL.

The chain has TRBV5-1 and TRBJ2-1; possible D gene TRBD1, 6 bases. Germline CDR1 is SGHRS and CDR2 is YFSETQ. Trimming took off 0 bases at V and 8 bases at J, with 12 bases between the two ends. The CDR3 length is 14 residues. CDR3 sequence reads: CASSLGQGQDEQFF. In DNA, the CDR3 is TGCGCCAGCAGCTTGGGTCAGGGGCAGGATGAGCAGTTCTTC.

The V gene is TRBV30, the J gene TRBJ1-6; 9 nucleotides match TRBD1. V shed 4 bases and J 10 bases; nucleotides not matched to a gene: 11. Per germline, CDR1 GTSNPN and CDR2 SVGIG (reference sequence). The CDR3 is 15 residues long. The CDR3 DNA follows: TGTGCCTGGACCAAATACAGGGGGCTGGGCTCACCCCTCCACTTT. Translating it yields CAWTKYRGLGSPLHF.

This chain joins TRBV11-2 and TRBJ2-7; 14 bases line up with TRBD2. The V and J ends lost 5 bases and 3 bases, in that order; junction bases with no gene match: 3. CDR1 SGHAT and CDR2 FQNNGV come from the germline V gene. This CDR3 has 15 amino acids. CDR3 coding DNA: TGTGCCAGCAGCATCGGGACTAGCGGGGGCTACGAGCAGTACTTC. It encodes CASSIGTSGGYEQYF. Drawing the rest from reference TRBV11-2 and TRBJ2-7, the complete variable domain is EAGVAQSPRYKIIEKRQSVAFWCNPISGHATLYWYQQILGQGPKLLIQFQNNGVVDDSQLPKDRFSAERLKGVDSTLKIQPAKLEDSAVYLCASSIGTSGGYEQYFGPGTRLTVT.

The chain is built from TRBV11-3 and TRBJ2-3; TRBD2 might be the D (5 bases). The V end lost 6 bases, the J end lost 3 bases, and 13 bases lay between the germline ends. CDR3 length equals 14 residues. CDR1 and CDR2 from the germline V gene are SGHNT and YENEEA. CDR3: CASSSRRPTDTQYF. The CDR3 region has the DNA TGTGCCAGCAGTTCCAGGAGGCCGACAGATACGCAGTATTTT.

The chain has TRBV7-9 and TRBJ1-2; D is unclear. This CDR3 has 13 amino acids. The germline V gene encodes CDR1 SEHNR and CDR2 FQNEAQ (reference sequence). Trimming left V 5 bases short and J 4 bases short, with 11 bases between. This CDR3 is CASSRQEIYGYTF. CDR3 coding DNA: TGTGCCAGCAGCAGGCAGGAAATCTATGGCTACACCTTC.

In DNA form, the CDR3 reads TGTGCCAGCATCGAATTAGAGCTAGATACGCAGTATTTT. Encoded protein: CASIELELDTQYF. V is TRBV2 and J is TRBJ2-3; D gene uncertain. The germline V gene encodes CDR1 SNHLY and CDR2 FYNNEI. V lost 7 bases, J lost 5 bases, and 13 bases lay in between. This CDR3 has 13 amino acids.

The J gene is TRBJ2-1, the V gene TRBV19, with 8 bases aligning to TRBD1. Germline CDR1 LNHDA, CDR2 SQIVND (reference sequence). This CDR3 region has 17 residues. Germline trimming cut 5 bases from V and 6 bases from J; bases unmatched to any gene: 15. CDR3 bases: TGTGCCAGTAGTCCCCGCCCTAGACAGGGGACCACCAATGAGCAGTTCTTC. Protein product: CASSPRPRQGTTNEQFF.

CDR3 in DNA: TGTGCCAGCAGCTTAGTCTCGGGAAATCAGCCCCAGCATTTT. It is translated as CASSLVSGNQPQHF. The J gene is TRBJ1-5, the V gene TRBV7-9, with D hard to call. V dropped 1 base and J dropped 4 bases, with 8 bases sitting between them. The CDR3 contains 14 residues. Germline lookup yields CDR1 SEHNR and CDR2 FQNEAQ (reference sequence). The variable domain in full, completed from reference TRBV7-9 and TRBJ1-5, reads DTGVSQNPRHKITKRGQNVTFRCDPISEHNRLYWYRQTLGQGPEFLTYFQNEAQLEKSRLLSDRFSAERPKGSFSTLEIQRTEQGDSAMYLCASSLVSGNQPQHFGDGTRLSIL.

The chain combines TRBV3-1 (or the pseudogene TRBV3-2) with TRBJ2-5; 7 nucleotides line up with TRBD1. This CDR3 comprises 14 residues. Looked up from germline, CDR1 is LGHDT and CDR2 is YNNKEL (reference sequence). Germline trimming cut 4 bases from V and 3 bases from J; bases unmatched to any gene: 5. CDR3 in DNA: TGTGCCAGCAGCCTCCGGGACAGAGAAGAGACCCAGTACTTC. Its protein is CASSLRDREETQYF.

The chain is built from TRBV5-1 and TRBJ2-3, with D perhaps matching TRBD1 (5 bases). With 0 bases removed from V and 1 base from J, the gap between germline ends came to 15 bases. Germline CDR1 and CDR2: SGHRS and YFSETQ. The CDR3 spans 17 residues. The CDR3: CASSLGLGARGTDTQYF. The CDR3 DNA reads TGCGCCAGCAGCTTGGGGTTAGGGGCCAGAGGCACAGATACGCAGTATTTT.

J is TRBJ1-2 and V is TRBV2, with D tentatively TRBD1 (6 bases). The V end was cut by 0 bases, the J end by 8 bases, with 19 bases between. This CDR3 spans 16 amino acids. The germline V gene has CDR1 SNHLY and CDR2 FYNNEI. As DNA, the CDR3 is TGTGCCAGCAGTGAAGCGGCAGGGGCGTCATTAGGGGGCTACACCTTC. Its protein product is CASSEAAGASLGGYTF.

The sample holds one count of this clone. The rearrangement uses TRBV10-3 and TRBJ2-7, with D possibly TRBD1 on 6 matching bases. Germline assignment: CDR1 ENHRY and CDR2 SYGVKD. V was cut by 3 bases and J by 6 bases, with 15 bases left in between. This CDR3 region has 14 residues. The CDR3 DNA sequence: TGTGCCATCAGTGACACAGGGCTGTTTAGCGAGCAGTACTTC. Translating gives CAISDTGLFSEQYF.

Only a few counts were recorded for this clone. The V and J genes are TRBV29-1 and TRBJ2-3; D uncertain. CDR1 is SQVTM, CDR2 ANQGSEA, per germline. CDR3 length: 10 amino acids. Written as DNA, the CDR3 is TGCAGTGCTAACACAGATACGCAGTATTTT. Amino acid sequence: CSANTDTQYF.

CDR3 amino acids: CASSPVRGDNSPLHF. CDR3 DNA: TGTGCCAGTAGTCCCGTCCGGGGGGATAATTCACCCCTCCACTTT. V gene TRBV19 combines with J gene TRBJ1-6, with D possibly being TRBD1 (5 bases). This CDR3 has 15 amino acids. V gave up 5 bases and J gave up 5 bases, with 13 bases separating them. CDR1 LNHDA and CDR2 SQIVND come from the germline V gene (reference sequence).

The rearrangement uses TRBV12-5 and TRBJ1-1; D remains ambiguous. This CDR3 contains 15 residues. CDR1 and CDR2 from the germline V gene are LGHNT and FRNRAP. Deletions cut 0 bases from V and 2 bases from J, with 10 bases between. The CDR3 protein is CASGLVTSGNTEAFF. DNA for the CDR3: TGTGCTAGTGGTTTGGTAACGTCCGGTAACACTGAAGCTTTCTTT.

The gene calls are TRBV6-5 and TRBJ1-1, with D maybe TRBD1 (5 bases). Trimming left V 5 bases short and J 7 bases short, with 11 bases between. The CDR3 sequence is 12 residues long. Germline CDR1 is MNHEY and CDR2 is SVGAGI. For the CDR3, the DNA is TGTGCCAGCAGTCGTGGTGGACATGAAGCTTTCTTT. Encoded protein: CASSRGGHEAFF.

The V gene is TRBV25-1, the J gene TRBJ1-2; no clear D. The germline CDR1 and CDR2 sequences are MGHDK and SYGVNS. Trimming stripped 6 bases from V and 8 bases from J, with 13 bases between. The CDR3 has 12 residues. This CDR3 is CASSLPRKGYTF. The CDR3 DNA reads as TGTGCCAGCAGCCTACCGAGGAAGGGCTACACCTTC.

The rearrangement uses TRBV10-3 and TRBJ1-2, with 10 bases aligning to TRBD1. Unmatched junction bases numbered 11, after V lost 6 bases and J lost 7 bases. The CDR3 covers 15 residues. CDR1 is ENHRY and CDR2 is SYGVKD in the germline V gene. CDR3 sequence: CAISPRPGTGAGYTF. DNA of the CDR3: TGTGCCATCAGCCCGAGACCCGGGACAGGGGCTGGCTACACCTTC.

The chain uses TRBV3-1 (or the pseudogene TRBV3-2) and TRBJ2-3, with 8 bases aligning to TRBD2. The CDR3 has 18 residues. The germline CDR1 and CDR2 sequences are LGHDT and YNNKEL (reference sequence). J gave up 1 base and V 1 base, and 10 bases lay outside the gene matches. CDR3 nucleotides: TGTGCCAGCAGCCAAGGGGCGGCGGGGGGCCTTGGCACAGATACGCAGTATTTT. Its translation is CASSQGAAGGLGTDTQYF.

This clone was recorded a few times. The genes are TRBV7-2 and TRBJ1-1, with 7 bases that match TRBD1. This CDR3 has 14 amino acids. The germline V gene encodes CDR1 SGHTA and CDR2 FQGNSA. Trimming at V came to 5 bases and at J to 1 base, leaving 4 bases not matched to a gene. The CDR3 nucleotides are TGTGCCAGCAGCGACCGACAGGGGAACACTGAAGCTTTCTTT. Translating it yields CASSDRQGNTEAFF.

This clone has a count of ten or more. The CDR3: CASSEGSYQETQYF. In DNA, the CDR3 is TGTGCCAGCAGTGAGGGGAGTTACCAAGAGACCCAGTACTTC. This rearrangement joins TRBV2 to TRBJ2-5; D is possibly TRBD2 (5 bases). The CDR3 runs to 14 residues. Deletions cut 3 bases from V and 0 bases from J, with 8 bases between. CDR1 is SNHLY, CDR2 FYNNEI, per germline.

For the CDR3, the DNA is TGTGCCAGCTCAGGGGGGGCCGGCACAGATACGCAGTATTTT. Translating gives CASSGGAGTDTQYF. The rearrangement uses TRBV18 and TRBJ2-3; tentative D call: TRBD2 (7 bases). The germline CDR1 and CDR2 sequences are KGHSH and LQKENI. The CDR3 is 14 amino acids. V shed 5 bases and J shed 1 base, with 10 bases lying between them.

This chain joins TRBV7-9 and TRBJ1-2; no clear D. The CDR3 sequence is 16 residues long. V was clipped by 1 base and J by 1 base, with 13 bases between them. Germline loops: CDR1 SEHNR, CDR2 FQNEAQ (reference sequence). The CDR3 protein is CASSLVGRTVNYGYTF. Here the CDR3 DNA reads TGTGCCAGCAGCTTAGTGGGCAGAACAGTTAACTATGGCTACACCTTC.

CDR3 loop: CATSRDREHTEAFF. As DNA, the CDR3 is TGTGCCACCAGCAGGGACAGAGAACACACTGAAGCTTTCTTT. The chain couples TRBV15 to TRBJ1-1, with D possibly being TRBD1 (6 bases). Germline assignment: CDR1 LNHNV and CDR2 YYDKDF (reference sequence). This CDR3 contains 14 residues. Trimming cost V 3 bases and J 3 bases, with 11 bases left between them.

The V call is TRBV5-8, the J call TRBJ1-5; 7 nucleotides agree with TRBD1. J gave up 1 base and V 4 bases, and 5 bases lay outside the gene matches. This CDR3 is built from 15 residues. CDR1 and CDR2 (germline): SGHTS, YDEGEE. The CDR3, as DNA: TGTGCCAGCAGCACCGGGACAGTGAGCAATCAGCCCCAGCATTTT. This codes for CASSTGTVSNQPQHF.

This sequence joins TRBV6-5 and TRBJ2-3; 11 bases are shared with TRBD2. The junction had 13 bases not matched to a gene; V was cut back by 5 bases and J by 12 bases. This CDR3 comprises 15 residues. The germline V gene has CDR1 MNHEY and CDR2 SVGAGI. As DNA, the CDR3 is TGTGCCAGCAGTCGGCCGTCTAGCGGGAGGTTGTTACAGTATTTT. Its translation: CASSRPSSGRLLQYF.

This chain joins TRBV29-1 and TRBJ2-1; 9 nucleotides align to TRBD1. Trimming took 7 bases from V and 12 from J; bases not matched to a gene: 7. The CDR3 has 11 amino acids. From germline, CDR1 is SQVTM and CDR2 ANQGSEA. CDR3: CSAYRGRGQFF. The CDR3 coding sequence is TGCAGCGCCTACAGGGGGCGTGGGCAGTTCTTC.